This passage covers 23 T cell receptor beta chains from one sample sequenced in a study of response to subunit inactivated influenza vaccine. From the RT-PCR reads, TCRdb called clonotypes with MiXCR, one entry per CDR3 protein. The profile shows more than 150,000 distinct CDR3 sequences, about 10% of them singletons. The source material was CD8+ T cells sorted from PBMCs, sampled around 25 months after vaccination. These receptors were collected from a man in his fifties or sixties who received an inactivated influenza vaccine.

CDR3 amino acids: CASSWAGSSYEQYF. In DNA form, the CDR3 reads TGTGCCAGCAGCTGGGCAGGGAGCTCCTACGAGCAGTACTTC. The chain links TRBV7-2 to TRBJ2-7; D assignment may be TRBD1 or TRBD2 (5 bases each). The CDR3 is made up of 14 amino acids. Germline CDR1 reads SGHTA; CDR2 reads FQGNSA. V was shortened by 4 bases and J by 0 bases, with 10 bases between the two germline ends.

The chain carries TRBV5-6 and TRBJ2-2; TRBD1 matches at 11 bases. The V segment lost 4 bases and the J segment 6 bases; nucleotides outside the gene matches: 2. The CDR3 covers 14 residues. Looked up from germline, CDR1 is SGHDT and CDR2 is YYEEEE. CDR3 sequence (DNA): TGTGCCAGCAGCCGGGGACAGGGGGCCGGGGAGCTGTTTTTT. As protein: CASSRGQGAGELFF.

This chain links TRBV9 with TRBJ1-5, with 7 bases lining up with TRBD1. There are 14 residues in the CDR3. Germline values: CDR1 SGDLS, CDR2 YYNGEE. V gave up 3 bases and J gave up 4 bases; unmatched junction bases: 4. The CDR3 sequence is CASSGDSLNQPQHF. CDR3 DNA sequence: TGTGCCAGCAGCGGGGACAGCCTAAATCAGCCCCAGCATTTT. Full variable domain (missing parts from reference TRBV9 and TRBJ1-5): DSGVTQTPKHLITATGQRVTLRCSPRSGDLSVYWYQQSLDQGLQFLIQYYNGEERAKGNILERFSAQQFPDLHSELNLSSLELGDSALYFCASSGDSLNQPQHFGDGTRLSIL.

J is TRBJ2-3 and V is TRBV20-1; the D gene could be TRBD1 or TRBD2 (6 bases each). The CDR3 has 17 residues. CDR1 and CDR2 (germline): DFQATT, SNEGSKA (reference sequence). The V end was cut by 3 bases, the J end by 2 bases, with 21 bases between. The CDR3 DNA sequence: TGCAGTGCTAGTGGGGGGCTTAAGCCTCATATCACAGATACGCAGTATTTT. Translated: CSASGGLKPHITDTQYF.

This clonotype was picked up a small number of times. The chain uses TRBV3-1 and TRBJ2-7, with TRBD2 as a possible D gene (6 bases). The CDR3 covers 14 residues. Trimming cost V 4 bases and J 2 bases, with 12 bases left between them. Germline CDR1 is LGHDT and CDR2 is YNNKEL (reference sequence). DNA for the CDR3: TGTGCCAGCAGCCGGGGTAGCGGAACCTACGAGCAGTACTTC. Encoded protein: CASSRGSGTYEQYF.

The gene calls are TRBV6-2 or TRBV6-3 and TRBJ2-7, with D perhaps TRBD1 (6 bases). V was trimmed by 7 bases and J by 6 bases, leaving 19 bases between them. This CDR3 region has 14 residues. From germline, CDR1 is MNHEY and CDR2 SVGEGT. CDR3: CASTPRGRGIEQYF. CDR3 in DNA: TGTGCCAGCACCCCTCGAGGAAGGGGGATCGAGCAGTACTTC.

This clonotype was observed a few times. The rearrangement links TRBV29-1 to TRBJ2-5; D gene unclear. The CDR3 consists of 15 residues. Trimming pared 1 base from V and 0 bases from J, leaving 12 bases between. The germline V gene has CDR1 SQVTM and CDR2 ANQGSEA. The chain's CDR3 is CSVEGLAGYQETQYF. CDR3 in DNA: TGCAGCGTTGAAGGCTTGGCCGGTTACCAAGAGACCCAGTACTTC.

This clonotype was counted only a few times. Sequence at one end of the junction differs from germline and may be a read error. The V and J genes are TRBV7-9 and TRBJ1-6; TRBD1 matches 8 bases. The germline V gene has CDR1 SEHNR and CDR2 FQNEAQ (reference sequence). The CDR3 contains 14 residues. CDR3 in DNA: TGTGCCAGCAGCGAAGGACAGGGAAATTCTCCCCTCCACTTT. Translated, it gives CASSEGQGNSPLHF.

This sequence joins TRBV7-9 and TRBJ1-1; D gene uncertain. Per germline, CDR1 SEHNR and CDR2 FQNEAQ (reference sequence). The CDR3 contains 13 residues. V was pared by 4 bases and J by 1 base, with 7 bases between. The CDR3: CASSSGSNTEAFF. DNA of the CDR3: TGTGCCAGCAGCTCTGGGTCGAACACTGAAGCTTTCTTT.

The chain combines TRBV2 with TRBJ2-3; D is uncertain. CDR3 length equals 14 residues. Trimming removed 0 bases at V and 2 bases at J, with 6 bases between. The germline CDR1 and CDR2 sequences are SNHLY and FYNNEI. Here the CDR3 DNA reads TGTGCCAGCAGTGAAGCGATCAACACAGATACGCAGTATTTT. Translating gives CASSEAINTDTQYF.

This clonotype was counted at least ten times. This chain joins TRBV10-3 and TRBJ1-1; a weak D match, TRBD1 (5 bases). V shed 0 bases and J shed 1 base, with 15 bases lying between them. This CDR3 is built from 17 residues. CDR1 is ENHRY, CDR2 SYGVKD, per germline. The CDR3 reads CAISESLRGTENTEAFF. CDR3 DNA sequence: TGTGCCATCAGTGAGTCTTTACGCGGGACGGAGAACACTGAAGCTTTCTTT.

V gene TRBV4-3 combines with J gene TRBJ2-2, with D unresolved. With 4 bases removed from V and 0 bases from J, the gap between germline ends came to 6 bases. Germline V gene lookup returns CDR1 LGHNA and CDR2 YSLEER. This CDR3 comprises 14 residues. CDR3 coding DNA: TGCGCCAGCAGCCCCTATACGAACACCGGGGAGCTGTTTTTT. Its protein is CASSPYTNTGELFF.

This clonotype was picked up a small number of times. V gene TRBV7-9 combines with J gene TRBJ1-1; D remains unclear. CDR3 size: 13 residues. Germline CDR1 is SEHNR and CDR2 is FQNEAQ (reference sequence). With 0 bases removed from V and 3 bases from J, the gap between germline ends came to 5 bases. The DNA of the CDR3 is TGTGCCAGCAGCTTAGCACTGGACACTGAAGCTTTCTTT. Residues: CASSLALDTEAFF.

The chain couples TRBV20-1 to TRBJ2-5, with a possible D match to TRBD2 (6 bases). The germline CDR1 and CDR2 sequences are DFQATT and SNEGSKA (reference sequence). Trimming pared 1 base from V and 3 bases from J, leaving 15 bases between. The CDR3 runs 15 residues. The CDR3 DNA reads TGCAGTGCTAGAGGCGTAGGCGGGGCTGAAGAGACCCAGTACTTC. Encoded protein: CSARGVGGAEETQYF.

The chain couples TRBV7-2 to TRBJ2-7; D unresolved. Trimming pared 1 base from V and 4 bases from J, leaving 14 bases between. CDR1 and CDR2 (germline): SGHTA, FQGNSA. The CDR3 runs 15 residues. This chain's CDR3 is CASSLDAIFEYEQYF. Here the CDR3 DNA reads TGTGCCAGCAGCTTAGACGCGATATTCGAGTACGAGCAGTACTTC. Variable domain in full (rest from reference TRBV7-2 and TRBJ2-7): GAGVSQSPSNKVTEKGKDVELRCDPISGHTALYWYRQSLGQGLEFLIYFQGNSAPDKSGLPSDRFSAERTGGSVSTLTIQRTQQEDSAVYLCASSLDAIFEYEQYFGPGTRLTVT.

This clonotype was seen more than once but under ten times. The chain has TRBV6-5 and TRBJ2-1; 10 nucleotides line up with TRBD2. The CDR3 sequence is 18 residues long. Germline V gene lookup returns CDR1 MNHEY and CDR2 SVGAGI. V dropped 0 bases and J dropped 4; count of bases not matched to a gene: 9. The CDR3 bases are TGTGCCAGCAGTTACTCCCCGGGACTAGCGAGCTCATACAATGAGCAGTTCTTC. It specifies CASSYSPGLASSYNEQFF.

This clonotype was recorded a few times. The rearrangement links TRBV5-6 to TRBJ2-3; D ambiguous. CDR3 length equals 13 residues. Per the germline V gene, CDR1 is SGHDT and CDR2 is YYEEEE. V dropped 1 base and J dropped 4 bases, with 7 bases sitting between them. CDR3 nucleotide sequence: TGTGCCAGCAGCTTGAGGTGGTCAGATACGCAGTATTTT. Translated, it gives CASSLRWSDTQYF.

This clonotype has just a few counts. Written as DNA, the CDR3 is TGTGCCAGCAACGGCCAGGGCGGAACTGAAGCTTTCTTT. Its translation: CASNGQGGTEAFF. V usage is TRBV21-1 and J usage is TRBJ1-1; the table's D call of TRBD1 was not tested on the DNA. TRBV21-1 is a pseudogene. The CDR3 covers 13 residues.

This clonotype was found many times. The J gene is TRBJ2-7, the V gene TRBV4-3; TRBD1 or TRBD2 may be the D gene (5 bases each). CDR1 is LGHNA, CDR2 YSLEER, per germline. V lost 4 bases to trimming and J lost 4 bases, with 14 bases between them. The CDR3 spans 14 residues. CDR3 sequence (DNA): TGCGCCAGCAGCCCCGGGGCGGGTTTATACGAGCAGTACTTC. This gives the protein CASSPGAGLYEQYF.

This clonotype was detected a few times. The CDR3 DNA reads TGTGCCAGCAGTTTACTTTCGGTTGCTAGATGGGTGGGCGGCACAGATACGCAGTATTTT. Amino acids: CASSLLSVARWVGGTDTQYF. The chain employs TRBV12-3 or TRBV12-4 and TRBJ2-3; D unresolved. The CDR3 has 20 residues. The germline V and J ends were trimmed by 2 bases and 1 base, with 25 bases remaining between them.

This clonotype was detected only a few times. This rearrangement joins TRBV27 to TRBJ2-2; 7 bases align to TRBD2. CDR3 size: 16 residues. CDR1 MNHEY and CDR2 SMNVEV come from the germline V gene (reference sequence). Trimming removed 1 base from V and 6 bases from J; junction bases left unmatched: 8. This CDR3 reads CASSLYLAAVPGELFF. The CDR3 region has the DNA TGTGCCAGCAGTTTATATCTAGCGGCAGTACCCGGGGAGCTGTTTTTT.

The chain links TRBV6-2 or TRBV6-3 to TRBJ1-1; D gene unclear. V was trimmed by 0 bases and J by 4 bases, leaving 6 bases between them. The CDR3 runs 13 residues. Per germline, CDR1 MNHEY and CDR2 SVGEGT. Here the CDR3 DNA reads TGTGCCAGCAGTTACTCGGGCCTCACTGAAGCTTTCTTT. Residues: CASSYSGLTEAFF.

The J gene is TRBJ2-3, the V gene TRBV7-2; D uncertain. The CDR3 consists of 16 residues. Trimming cost V 2 bases and J 2 bases, with 14 bases left between them. Per the germline V gene, CDR1 is SGHTA and CDR2 is FQGNSA. The CDR3 DNA follows: TGTGCCAGCAGCTTAAGTTCACCGACTTACACAGATACGCAGTATTTT. Amino acid sequence: CASSLSSPTYTDTQYF.